These T cell receptor beta chains were read from a single sample in a study of T cell changes during pregnancy in multiple sclerosis. Clones were read by immunoSEQ multiplex PCR, and TCRdb kept only the in-frame ones, dropping some. The data hold tens of thousands of clones, with 90% to 95% observed a single time. Material: CD4+ T cells from peripheral blood mononuclear cells, obtained in the third trimester of pregnancy. The receptors here all came from a female donor in good health, enrolled as a control in a pregnancy study. CDR3s include the opening cysteine and the closing phenylalanine or tryptophan. Fields, in order: D gene, J gene, V gene, clone size, CDR3 DNA, CDR3 protein. D genes are given only for firm matches. Clone size, where shown, is once, few, many, or a class for clones that have expanded.

D gene: -; J gene: TRBJ1-6; V gene: TRBV7-2; clone size: -; CDR3 DNA: TGTGCCAGCAGCTTAAAAATCGGAGGGCTAGGTTCACCCCTCCACTTT; CDR3 protein: CASSLKIGGLGSPLHF
D gene: TRBD1; J gene: TRBJ2-3; V gene: TRBV9; clone size: -; CDR3 DNA: TGTGCCAGCAGCGTGCGTGACAGGGGGCTTGCAGATACGCAGTATTTT; CDR3 protein: CASSVRDRGLADTQYF
D gene: TRBD1; J gene: TRBJ1-1; V gene: TRBV7-2; clone size: -; CDR3 DNA: TGTGCCAGCAGCTTAAGACAGGGCCTAGCCACTGAAGCTTTCTTT; CDR3 protein: CASSLRQGLATEAFF
D gene: -; J gene: TRBJ2-3; V gene: TRBV2; clone size: -; CDR3 DNA: TGTGCCAGCAGTACAGACAGCACAGATACGCAGTATTTT; CDR3 protein: CASSTDSTDTQYF
D gene: TRBD1; J gene: TRBJ2-7; V gene: TRBV25-1; clone size: -; CDR3 DNA: TGTGCCAGCAGTCCCTCGGGACAGCCGTCCTACGAGCAGTACTTC; CDR3 protein: CASSPSGQPSYEQYF
D gene: TRBD1; J gene: TRBJ2-3; V gene: TRBV15; clone size: -; CDR3 DNA: TGTGCCACCAGCAGAGATGCGGGACAGGGGGCAGATACGCAGTATTTT; CDR3 protein: CATSRDAGQGADTQYF
D gene: TRBD1; J gene: TRBJ1-1; V gene: TRBV10-3; clone size: -; CDR3 DNA: TGTGCCATCAGCCGCCGGGGACAGGGGGACACTGAAGCTTTCTTT; CDR3 protein: CAISRRGQGDTEAFF
D gene: -; J gene: TRBJ2-5; V gene: TRBV4-1; clone size: -; CDR3 DNA: TGCGCCAGCAGCCAAAGCGCGTACCAAGAGACCCAGTACTTC; CDR3 protein: CASSQSAYQETQYF
D gene: TRBD1; J gene: TRBJ1-2; V gene: TRBV7-2; clone size: once; CDR3 DNA: TGTGCCAGCAGCTTAATTCCGGGCCAGGGGGCCTTTAACTATGGCTACACCTTC; CDR3 protein: CASSLIPGQGAFNYGYTF
D gene: TRBD1; J gene: TRBJ1-1; V gene: TRBV6-1; clone size: -; CDR3 DNA: TGTGCCAGCAGTGGGACCGGACAGGGCTCTGAAGCTTTCTTT; CDR3 protein: CASSGTGQGSEAFF
D gene: -; J gene: TRBJ1-1; V gene: TRBV23-1; clone size: -; CDR3 DNA: TGCGCCAGCAGTCAATCTGAGCTAACGCTCACTGAAGCTTTCTTT; CDR3 protein: CASSQSELTLTEAFF
D gene: TRBD1; J gene: TRBJ1-6; V gene: TRBV6-6; clone size: -; CDR3 DNA: TGTGCCAGCAGGTCGGACAGGGTTAATTCACCCCTCCACTTT; CDR3 protein: CASRSDRVNSPLHF
D gene: -; J gene: TRBJ2-2; V gene: TRBV9; clone size: -; CDR3 DNA: TGTGCCAGCAGACAGACGAACACCGGGGAGCTGTTTTTT; CDR3 protein: CASRQTNTGELFF
D gene: TRBD1; J gene: TRBJ1-1; V gene: TRBV29-1; clone size: -; CDR3 DNA: TGCAGCGTCCTGCGACAGGGAAAGAACACTGAAGCTTTCTTT; CDR3 protein: CSVLRQGKNTEAFF